The present T cell receptor (beta chain) was sequenced within a study of T cells in localized non-small cell lung cancer. Trimming pared 1 base from V and 4 bases from J, leaving 14 bases between. The V gene's germline CDR1 is SGHTS and CDR2 YDEGEE. This CDR3 region has 15 residues. A note on this clone: The antigen is not known.

Study findings and constraints: A single tumor region was sequenced, leaving heterogeneity possible. Higher blood T cell density tracked longer overall survival. Uninvolved adjacent lung had the highest recorded T cell clonality, with tumor below it.

Produced via immunoSEQ multiplex PCR; TCRdb's table is partial and in-frame only. The data contain tens of thousands of clones, 80% of them seen just once; the ten biggest clones take up roughly 9.8%. V gene TRBV5-8 combines with J gene TRBJ1-1; perhaps TRBD1 as D (5 bases). The sequenced sample was peripheral blood, obtained before any cancer treatment. This receptor was obtained from a female donor over 55 with stage I lung adenocarcinoma. The CDR3 loop is CASSLRQGIGTEAFF. The DNA of the CDR3 is TGTGCCAGCAGCTTGCGGCAGGGAATCGGCACTGAAGCTTTCTTT.